This TCR beta chain was identified during a study of read filtering for tumor transcriptome and immune sequencing (dated by TCRdb to between 2020 and 2021). Describing the broader study: Of the patients in the cohort, some 18 were male and roughly 15 were female, and their mean age was approximately 70 years, with a range of about 47 to 80. Using the same bone marrow samples, the study ran both targeted immune repertoire sequencing and bulk whole-transcriptome sequencing and then compared the TCR repertoires from each method. Whole-transcriptome libraries were prepared with the TruSeq RNA Access Library Prep Kit after DNase treatment. One of the main goals was to work out a read-filtering strategy for immune repertoire data, in particular whether clonotypes backed by only a single read should be removed. Per sample, about 4.05 to 10.27 million TCR-region mapped reads were obtained with IR-seq, compared with only roughly 75 to 1,400 with RNA-seq. By revised international staging, 8 patients were R-ISS I, approximately 15 were R-ISS II and 6 or 7 were R-ISS III. Overall study outcomes, separate from this receptor: Single-read clonotypes made up 80% to 85% of clonotypes but only about 4% of total reads in IR-seq, compared with roughly three quarters of clonotypes and around 41% of reads in RNA-seq. Removing single-read clonotypes increased the correlation between IR-seq and RNA-seq shared clonotype proportions. The sorted CD138-negative fraction was not purified T cells but a mixed bone marrow immune population. Compared with RNA-seq, IR-seq captured clonotypes at much higher depth and more reliably, and a smaller IR-seq throughput was enough to identify most shared clonotypes.

Each patient had bone marrow sampled at the time of active disease. Ficoll-Hypaque density gradient centrifugation was used to isolate bone marrow mononuclear cells. CD138-negative cells were obtained by negative selection after labeling with CD138 magnetic microbeads on a MACS separator, removing myeloma plasma cells. The purity of the isolated cells was checked by flow cytometry with CD138 antibodies on an Attune NxT. Total RNA was extracted with TRIzol reagent and quantified with a NanoDrop spectrophotometer. For each patient, paired RNA-seq and IR-seq were run on the CD138-negative bone marrow sample from that patient. Taken from cysteine to phenylalanine, the CDR3 has 12 residues. The read is trimmed to its CDR3 DNA, 36 bases read in frame from base 1. The V end loses 4 bases and the J end loses 7 bases, and a stretch of 7 bases separates them. TCR libraries were built from roughly 400 ng RNA with the Immunoverse kit, using molecular barcoded adaptors covering alpha/delta and beta/gamma chains. TCR library preparation used the same RNA that was used for transcriptome sequencing. TCR libraries were sequenced on an Illumina HiSeq 4000 with 2 x 150 cycles. For the original study's pipeline: With MiXCR, TCR reads were aligned to human V, D, J and C references and assembled into CDR3 clonotypes, with quality filtering and error correction included. Clonotype counts and gene usage diversity were analyzed with the tcR package in R. Raw mapping reads were checked after the RNA-seq reads had been mapped by STAR aligner version 2.5.3a onto the human GRCh37 genome. To test the effect of sequencing depth on detected clonotypes, IR-seq fastq files were randomly downsampled using Seqtk 1.3. TCRdb took the public reads, trimmed them with fastp at Q25, ran MiXCR for clone calling and kept in-frame beta chains. Entries that share a CDR3 protein sequence are merged under the most common genes and DNA. The V and J calls, along with clone size, are taken from TCRdb and not from the paper's own processing. The sample table records tens of thousands of distinct CDR3 sequences; 20% to 25% of these occur just once. The ten largest clones add up to about 17% of the sample.

This clonotype showed up just a few times. What antigen it recognizes has not been identified. Base-call qualities are not available, and no considerably larger clone is one nucleotide away. The chain couples TRBV12-3 or TRBV12-4 to TRBJ2-2; no D segment can be confidently identified. This receptor was identified in a donor at least 40 years old with multiple myeloma. The sample consisted of a population of CD138-negative cells sorted from bone marrow. The sample's cell subset or site label, in plain terms: bone marrow mononuclear cells depleted of CD138+ plasma/myeloma cells by negative magnetic selection. CDR3 reads: CASSWVGGELFF. The DNA is as follows: TGTGCCAGCAGTTGGGTCGGCGGGGAGCTGTTTTTT.